This T cell receptor beta chain was identified during a study of T cells in Graves' hyperthyroidism and ophthalmopathy. The study left out patients who had uncontrolled infection, other autoimmune disease, pregnancy or lactation. Clinical symptoms, serum thyroxine and TRAb, thyroid ultrasound and orbital computed tomography together formed the diagnostic basis. V dropped 5 bases and J dropped 6 bases, with 13 bases sitting between them. This CDR3 comprises 14 residues. RNA transcripts were the template for amplifying TCR beta CDR3 regions. When the TCR CDR3 underwent first-round RT-PCR, the HTBI primer set was used. TCRdb reprocessed the multiplex PCR reads with MiXCR, giving one entry per CDR3 protein. The sample has roughly 520,000 distinct CDR3 sequences, about 24% seen once; the top ten hold about 11%.

V is TRBV12-3 or TRBV12-4 and J is TRBJ2-2; D gene ambiguous. The receptor comes from a woman younger than 45 with Graves' ophthalmopathy. The sample was blood. This chain's CDR3 is CASSDLALSGELFF. The CDR3 DNA follows: TGTGCCAGCAGTGACTTAGCTCTGTCCGGGGAGCTGTTTTTT.